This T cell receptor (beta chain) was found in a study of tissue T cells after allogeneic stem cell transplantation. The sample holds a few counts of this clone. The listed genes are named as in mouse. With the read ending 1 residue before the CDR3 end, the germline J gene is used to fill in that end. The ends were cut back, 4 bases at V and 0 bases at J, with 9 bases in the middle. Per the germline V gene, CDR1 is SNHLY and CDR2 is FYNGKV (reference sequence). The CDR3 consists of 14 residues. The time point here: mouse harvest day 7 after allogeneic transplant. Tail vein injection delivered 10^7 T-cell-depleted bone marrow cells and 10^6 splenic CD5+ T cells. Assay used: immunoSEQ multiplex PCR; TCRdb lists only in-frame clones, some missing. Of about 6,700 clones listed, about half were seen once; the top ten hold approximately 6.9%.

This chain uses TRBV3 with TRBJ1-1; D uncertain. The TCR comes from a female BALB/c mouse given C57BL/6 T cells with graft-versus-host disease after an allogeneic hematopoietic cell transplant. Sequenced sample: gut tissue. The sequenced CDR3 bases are TGTGCCAGCAGCTCGACAAATTCAAACACAGAAGTCTTC. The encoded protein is CASSSTNSNTEVF. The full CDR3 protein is CASSSTNSNTEVFF.